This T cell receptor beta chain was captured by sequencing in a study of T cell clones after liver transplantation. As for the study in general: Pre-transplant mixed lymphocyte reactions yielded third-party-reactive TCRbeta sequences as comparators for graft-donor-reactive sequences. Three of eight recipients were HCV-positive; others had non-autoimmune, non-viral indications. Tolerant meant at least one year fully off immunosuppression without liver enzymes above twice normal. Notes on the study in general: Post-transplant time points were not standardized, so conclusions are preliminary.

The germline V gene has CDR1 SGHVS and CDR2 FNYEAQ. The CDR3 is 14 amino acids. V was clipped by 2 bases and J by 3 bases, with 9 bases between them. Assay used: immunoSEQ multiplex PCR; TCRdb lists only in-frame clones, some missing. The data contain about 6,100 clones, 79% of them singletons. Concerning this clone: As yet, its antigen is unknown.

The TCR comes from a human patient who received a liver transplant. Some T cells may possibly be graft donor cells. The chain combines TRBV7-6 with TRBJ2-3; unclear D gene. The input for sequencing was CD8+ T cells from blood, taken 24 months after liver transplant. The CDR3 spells CASSLIVGTDTQYF. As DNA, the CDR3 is TGTGCCAGCAGCTTAATAGTTGGGACAGATACGCAGTATTTT.